These 21 T cell receptor beta chains share one sample of origin, sequenced in a study of early T cells in non-severe SARS-CoV-2 infection. From the 5' RACE reads, TCRdb called clonotypes with MiXCR, one entry per CDR3 protein. The sample has 60,000 to 70,000 distinct CDR3 sequences; approximately 9% are singletons. Specimen: whole blood. These receptors were taken from an adult who was a healthcare worker with PCR-confirmed SARS-CoV-2 infection or an uninfected control (not recorded which).

This clonotype has at least ten counts. The chain couples TRBV5-1 to TRBJ2-2; D not resolved. V was cut by 1 base and J by 1 base, with 20 bases left in between. CDR3 length: 19 amino acids. Germline assignment: CDR1 SGHRS and CDR2 YFSETQ. The DNA of the CDR3 is TGCGCCAGCAGCTTGAAATTCGCCACCCTATCGAAGAACACCGGGGAGCTGTTTTTT. Encoded protein: CASSLKFATLSKNTGELFF.

V is TRBV6-6 and J is TRBJ1-3; 7 nucleotides align to TRBD1. Germline CDR1 MNHNY, CDR2 SVGAGI (reference sequence). V trimming: 2 bases; J trimming: 2 bases; junction bases outside the gene matches: 6. This CDR3 comprises 16 residues. The CDR3 protein is CASSYPQGVAGNTIYF. The CDR3 DNA reads as TGTGCCAGCAGTTACCCCCAGGGGGTGGCTGGAAACACCATATATTTT.

This clonotype was seen a few times. CDR3 region: CASSSGLAASTDTQYF. DNA of the CDR3: TGTGCCAGCTCATCGGGACTAGCGGCAAGCACAGATACGCAGTATTTT. The V and J genes are TRBV18 and TRBJ2-3; 11 positions match TRBD2. The V gene's germline CDR1 is KGHSH and CDR2 LQKENI. The CDR3 spans 16 residues. V gave up 5 bases and J gave up 0 bases; unmatched junction bases: 4.

The chain uses TRBV28 and TRBJ1-2; D not resolved. The germline V gene has CDR1 MDHEN and CDR2 SYDVKM. This CDR3 region has 15 residues. V was clipped by 3 bases and J by 5 bases, with 16 bases between them. The CDR3 here is CASSLAGSELYGYTF. CDR3 sequence (DNA): TGTGCCAGCAGTTTGGCGGGGTCAGAGTTGTATGGCTACACCTTC.

This clonotype has a count of ten or more. The V gene is TRBV5-4, the J gene TRBJ2-1; 10 bases fit TRBD2. V shed 3 bases and J 7 bases; nucleotides not matched to a gene: 4. Germline V lookup: CDR1 SGHNT, CDR2 YYREEE (reference sequence). The CDR3 has 14 residues. The chain's CDR3 is CASSSGLAMNEQFF. CDR3 in DNA: TGTGCCAGCAGCTCGGGACTAGCGATGAATGAGCAGTTCTTC.

The V gene is TRBV30, the J gene TRBJ2-3, with 10 bases aligning to TRBD2. The CDR3 runs to 13 residues. Germline CDR1 GTSNPN, CDR2 SVGIG (reference sequence). The V gene end was trimmed by 4 bases and the J gene end by 7 bases; junction bases not matched to a gene: 5. CDR3 sequence (DNA): TGTGCCTGGACCAGCGGGAGGGCAAATACGCAGTATTTT. Protein sequence: CAWTSGRANTQYF.

In this sample, this clonotype turned up a few times. The rearrangement uses TRBV12-3 or TRBV12-4 and TRBJ2-7; D may match TRBD1 or TRBD2 (5 bases each). This CDR3 is 14 amino acids long. The germline V and J ends were trimmed by 8 bases and 5 bases, with 19 bases remaining between them. Here the CDR3 DNA reads TGTGCCAGCGAGTTGGGACCAGGACCAAACGAGCAGTACTTC. Residues: CASELGPGPNEQYF.

This clonotype was seen only a few times. The rearrangement uses TRBV6-5 and TRBJ2-3; 8 nucleotides agree with TRBD1. The V segment lost 2 bases and the J segment 5 bases; nucleotides outside the gene matches: 6. The CDR3 loop spans 15 amino acids. Germline V gives CDR1 MNHEY, CDR2 SVGAGI. The DNA for the CDR3 is TGTGCCAGCAGTTACCAGGGGGCAGGAAAAGATACGCAGTATTTT. Translated, it gives CASSYQGAGKDTQYF.

The genes are TRBV7-3 and TRBJ2-3; 13 bases are shared with TRBD2. Germline CDR1 is SGHTA and CDR2 is FQGTGA. V shed 2 bases, J shed 5 bases, and the junction held 7 bases outside the gene matches. This CDR3 is 17 amino acids long. In nucleotides, the CDR3 is TGTGCCAGCAGCTTAGTGGTGACTAGCGGGGGGAGAGATACGCAGTATTTT. It codes for CASSLVVTSGGRDTQYF.

This clonotype was seen a handful of times. V is TRBV7-9 and J is TRBJ2-1, with D perhaps TRBD2 (5 bases). This CDR3 contains 13 residues. Germline V CDR1 and CDR2: SEHNR, FQNEAQ (reference sequence). The germline V and J ends were trimmed by 1 base and 7 bases, with 8 bases remaining between them. The DNA for the CDR3 is TGTGCCAGCAGCTTAGATTGGGAGAATGAGCAGTTCTTC. Amino acid sequence: CASSLDWENEQFF.

This sequence joins TRBV28 and TRBJ2-4, with TRBD1 identical over 11 bases. V was clipped by 6 bases and J by 6 bases; unmatched bases: 4. The V gene's germline CDR1 is MDHEN and CDR2 SYDVKM. This CDR3 comprises 14 residues. The CDR3 DNA reads TGTGCCAGCAGCCCCGGGACAGGGGGAAACATTCAGTACTTC. Residues: CASSPGTGGNIQYF.

The chain uses TRBV6-4 and TRBJ2-1, with D perhaps matching TRBD1 or TRBD2 (5 bases each). CDR3 size: 15 residues. Germline V gene data show CDR1 as MRHNA and CDR2 as SNTAGT. V lost 4 bases and J 5 bases, leaving 15 bases between the germline ends. The CDR3, as DNA: TGTGCCAGCAGTGTACAGGCAGGGACGGACAATGAGCAGTTCTTC. Its translation: CASSVQAGTDNEQFF.

This clonotype was recorded many times. V and J are TRBV12-2 and TRBJ1-1. TRBV12-2 is a documented pseudogene. This CDR3 is built from 14 residues. CDR3: CASRLVAVNTEAFF. The CDR3 coding sequence is TGTGCAAGTCGCTTAGTGGCGGTGAACACTGAAGCTTTCTTT.

This clonotype was picked up many times. The chain employs TRBV11-2 and TRBJ1-2, with D possibly TRBD1 on 6 matching bases. The CDR3 loop spans 14 amino acids. Germline CDR1 and CDR2: SGHAT and FQNNGV. Trimming shortened V by 0 bases and J by 4 bases, and 9 bases separated the two germline ends. In DNA form, the CDR3 reads TGTGCCAGCAGCTTAGAAATCAGGGGCTATGGCTACACCTTC. Translation gives CASSLEIRGYGYTF.

This clonotype was found a few times. This chain uses TRBV30 with TRBJ2-3; TRBD2 agrees at 7 bases. The germline V gene has CDR1 GTSNPN and CDR2 SVGIG (reference sequence). The V and J ends lost 0 bases and 4 bases, in that order; junction bases with no gene match: 13. The CDR3 consists of 17 residues. The CDR3 is CAWSVFGWTRRADTQYF. CDR3 nucleotide sequence: TGTGCCTGGAGTGTCTTCGGGTGGACTAGAAGGGCAGATACGCAGTATTTT. Complete variable domain (other parts from reference TRBV30 and TRBJ2-3): SQTIHQWPATLVQPVGSPLSLECTVEGTSNPNLYWYRQAAGRGLQLLFYSVGIGQISSEVPQNLSASRPQDRQFILSSKKLLLSDSGFYLCAWSVFGWTRRADTQYFGPGTRLTVL.

This clonotype occurred a few times. The J gene is TRBJ2-7, the V gene TRBV7-9; D gene uncertain. The germline V gene has CDR1 SEHNR and CDR2 FQNEAQ (reference sequence). Trimming removed 5 bases at V and 0 bases at J, with 8 bases between. This CDR3 has 13 amino acids. The CDR3 sequence is CASSRENSYEQYF. The CDR3 DNA reads as TGTGCCAGCAGCAGAGAAAACTCCTACGAGCAGTACTTC.

This clonotype has just a few counts. This sequence joins TRBV25-1 and TRBJ2-3; D perhaps matches TRBD2 (7 bases). CDR1 and CDR2 from the germline V gene are MGHDK and SYGVNS. The CDR3 is 15 amino acids. V lost 4 bases to trimming and J lost 8 bases, with 19 bases between them. The CDR3 here is CASSAGGGMQVTQYF. The CDR3 nucleotides read TGTGCCAGCAGTGCGGGGGGCGGAATGCAGGTTACGCAGTATTTT.

This clonotype was detected ten times or more. The chain employs TRBV6-5 and TRBJ1-5; the D gene is possibly TRBD1 (5 bases). Germline V lookup: CDR1 MNHEY, CDR2 SVGAGI. Trimming removed 5 bases at V and 5 bases at J, with 13 bases between. There are 14 residues in the CDR3. CDR3 nucleotide sequence: TGTGCCAGCAGTGTCGGGACCGCTTATCAGCCCCAGCATTTT. This translates into CASSVGTAYQPQHF.

This clonotype was seen at least ten times. V is TRBV7-9 and J is TRBJ1-1, with D perhaps matching TRBD1 (6 bases). CDR3 length equals 17 residues. Between the trimmed V and J ends, which lost 5 bases and 3 bases, there was a span of 22 bases. Germline V gene sequence: CDR1 SEHNR, CDR2 FQNEAQ (reference sequence). This CDR3 is CASSPSRQDGLDTEAFF. In nucleotides, the CDR3 is TGTGCCAGCAGCCCCTCCCGACAGGACGGATTGGACACTGAAGCTTTCTTT.

This clonotype was counted at least ten times. The chain carries TRBV12-3 or TRBV12-4 and TRBJ1-2; no clear D. Trimming removed 7 bases at V and 6 bases at J, with 12 bases between. The CDR3 is 12 amino acids. CDR3 DNA: TGTGCCAGCACCGCCTTAGAGCATGGCTACACCTTC. It is translated as CASTALEHGYTF.

This clonotype has a count of ten or more. The CDR3 here is CASSLRQANNYGYTF. The CDR3 DNA sequence: TGCGCCAGCAGCTTGCGACAGGCGAATAACTATGGCTACACCTTC. The chain couples TRBV5-1 to TRBJ1-2; D is possibly TRBD1 (6 bases). The CDR3 consists of 15 residues. CDR1 and CDR2 from the germline V gene are SGHRS and YFSETQ. Deletions cut 1 base from V and 1 base from J, with 11 bases between.